Shown below are 18 T cell receptor beta chains from a single sample sequenced in a study of shared clonotypes between healthy human individuals. CD45RO-negative, CCR7-positively selected cells formed the naive CD8 fraction, excluding terminally differentiated effector memory CD45RA+ cells. The protocol was immunoSEQ multiplex PCR, while the TCRdb copy is restricted to in-frame clones and leaves out a portion. Of roughly 2.1 million clones listed, about 92% are singletons. The sequenced sample was naive CD8+ T cells from PBMCs. The receptor set was obtained from a man between 18 and 35 years old in good health. Some clones in this sample may be carry-over from other donors' samples.

J is TRBJ2-7 and V is TRBV14, with TRBD2 matching 14 bases. The germline V gene encodes CDR1 SGHDN and CDR2 FVKESK. This CDR3 has 18 residues. The V and J ends lost 4 bases and 3 bases, in that order; junction bases with no gene match: 11. Written as DNA, the CDR3 is TGTGCCAGCAGCCTATCCGGGACTAGCGGGAGAGTCCGCTACGAGCAGTACTTC. This gives the protein CASSLSGTSGRVRYEQYF.

CDR3 in amino acids: CASSERDFPGADTQYF. Here the CDR3 DNA reads TGCGCCAGCAGTGAGCGGGACTTCCCGGGCGCAGATACGCAGTATTTT. The V gene is TRBV10-1, the J gene TRBJ2-3, with D possibly matching TRBD2 (6 bases). Germline V lookup: CDR1 WNHNN, CDR2 SYGVQD (reference sequence). Trimming removed 2 bases at V and 4 bases at J, with 16 bases between. CDR3 length: 16 residues.

This chain uses TRBV11-3 with TRBJ2-7; D gene uncertain. This CDR3 region has 13 residues. Germline V CDR1 and CDR2: SGHNT, YENEEA. Deletions cut 3 bases from V and 3 bases from J, with 9 bases between. CDR3: CASSFNGVYEQYF. The CDR3 bases are TGTGCCAGCAGCTTCAATGGGGTCTACGAGCAGTACTTC.

J is TRBJ1-1 and V is TRBV13, with 7 bases matching TRBD1. V dropped 11 bases and J dropped 1; count of bases not matched to a gene: 10. CDR3 size: 14 residues. Germline V lookup: CDR1 PRHDT, CDR2 FYEKMQ (reference sequence). CDR3 amino acids: CAGGEQGQNTEAFF. In DNA form, the CDR3 reads TGTGCCGGAGGAGAACAGGGGCAGAACACTGAAGCTTTCTTT.

The chain couples TRBV7-2 to TRBJ2-2; TRBD2 agrees at 7 bases. Germline V gives CDR1 SGHTA, CDR2 FQGNSA. V was clipped by 5 bases and J by 3 bases; unmatched bases: 9. CDR3 length: 16 residues. As DNA, the CDR3 is TGTGCCAGCAGCAAACTCCGCCTAGCGGACACCGGGGAGCTGTTTTTT. This codes for CASSKLRLADTGELFF.

The genes are TRBV27 and TRBJ2-2, with 8 positions matching TRBD1. With 5 bases clipped from V and 1 base from J, the junction kept 6 bases outside the gene matches. Germline CDR1 and CDR2: MNHEY and SMNVEV (reference sequence). This CDR3 comprises 16 residues. CDR3 DNA: TGTGCCAGCAGTCCACGGGACAGGCGGAACACCGGGGAGCTGTTTTTT. As protein: CASSPRDRRNTGELFF.

CDR3 protein: CASAGGDSSYEQYF. For the CDR3, the DNA is TGTGCCAGCGCAGGAGGCGACAGTTCCTACGAGCAGTACTTC. J is TRBJ2-7 and V is TRBV7-9; TRBD1 or TRBD2 may be the D gene (5 bases each). In germline, CDR1 is SEHNR, CDR2 FQNEAQ (reference sequence). V lost 8 bases and J lost 1, with 15 bases in between. The CDR3 is 14 amino acids.

J is TRBJ1-2 and V is TRBV27; D is perhaps TRBD1 (5 bases). Trimming left V 0 bases short and J 10 bases short, with 18 bases between. The germline V gene has CDR1 MNHEY and CDR2 SMNVEV (reference sequence). There are 15 residues in the CDR3. The CDR3: CASSLSPRGPVYYTF. CDR3 bases: TGTGCCAGCAGTTTATCCCCTCGGGGACCGGTGTACTACACCTTC.

The gene calls are TRBV27 and TRBJ2-7; possible D gene TRBD1, 6 bases. Per the germline V gene, CDR1 is MNHEY and CDR2 is SMNVEV (reference sequence). The CDR3 has 15 amino acids. V lost 5 bases and J 2 bases, leaving 16 bases between the germline ends. DNA for the CDR3: TGTGCCAGCAGTATGCTCCCGGGACACCCCTACGAGCAGTACTTC. As protein: CASSMLPGHPYEQYF.

The chain combines TRBV6-5 with TRBJ2-7, with D uncertain. V lost 2 bases, J lost 3 bases, and 8 bases lay in between. The germline V gene encodes CDR1 MNHEY and CDR2 SVGAGI. This CDR3 comprises 13 residues. DNA for the CDR3: TGTGCCAGCAGTTACAAGGACGGCTACGAGCAGTACTTC. Translating it yields CASSYKDGYEQYF.

The rearrangement links TRBV4-1 to TRBJ2-7, with 10 bases that match TRBD2. With 1 base clipped from V and 6 bases from J, the junction kept 9 bases outside the gene matches. There are 16 residues in the CDR3. Germline values: CDR1 MGHRA, CDR2 YSYEKL. The CDR3 sequence: CASSQGLGLAGVEQYF. The DNA for the CDR3 is TGCGCCAGCAGCCAAGGATTAGGGCTAGCGGGAGTCGAGCAGTACTTC.

The gene calls are TRBV9 and TRBJ1-4; 8 bases match TRBD1. The V gene end was trimmed by 4 bases and the J gene end by 10 bases; junction bases not matched to a gene: 15. The CDR3 has 16 residues. Germline lookup yields CDR1 SGDLS and CDR2 YYNGEE. The CDR3 loop is CASSPTGGQGARKLFF. DNA for the CDR3: TGTGCCAGCAGCCCCACGGGAGGCCAGGGGGCGCGAAAACTGTTTTTT.

V and J are TRBV5-6 and TRBJ1-5; D possibly corresponds to TRBD1 (6 bases). The CDR3 length is 13 residues. Per germline, CDR1 SGHDT and CDR2 YYEEEE. V lost 4 bases and J lost 6, with 11 bases in between. In DNA, the CDR3 is TGTGCCAGCAGCAGCGGGACACGTCAGCCCCAGCATTTT. Protein product: CASSSGTRQPQHF.

This clone showed up just once. This sequence joins TRBV4-2 and TRBJ2-1; possibly TRBD2 for D (6 bases). Trimming stripped 1 base from V and 15 bases from J, with 10 bases between. CDR1 and CDR2 (germline): LGHNA, YNFKEQ. The CDR3 extends over 11 amino acids. CDR3 sequence (DNA): TGTGCCAGCAGCCAAGGGCAGGGAGGGTTCTTC. It is translated as CASSQGQGGFF.

V is TRBV27 and J is TRBJ2-7; D is unclear. The V end lost 7 bases, the J end lost 5 bases, and 18 bases lay between the germline ends. The CDR3 has 14 amino acids. Germline CDR1 MNHEY, CDR2 SMNVEV (reference sequence). The CDR3 coding sequence is TGTGCCAGCATCCTATCAGCACTGTCCGACGAGCAGTACTTC. It yields the protein CASILSALSDEQYF.

This chain connects TRBV6-5 to TRBJ2-1; unclear D gene. Per the germline V gene, CDR1 is MNHEY and CDR2 is SVGAGI. This CDR3 has 15 residues. V dropped 1 base and J dropped 9 bases, with 16 bases sitting between them. CDR3 loop: CASSYYLGDGREQFF. The CDR3 DNA is TGTGCCAGCAGTTACTACCTTGGAGATGGGCGTGAGCAGTTCTTC.

This clone has a single count. The rearrangement joins TRBV6-5 to TRBJ1-1; D not resolved. CDR1 is MNHEY and CDR2 is SVGAGI in the germline V gene. CDR3 length equals 13 residues. V was pared by 6 bases and J by 5 bases, with 13 bases between. The CDR3 nucleotides are TGTGCCAGCAGACTCGAAGGGAGGACTGAAGCTTTCTTT. This gives the protein CASRLEGRTEAFF.

The rearrangement links TRBV18 to TRBJ2-1; D remains unclear. CDR1 is KGHSH and CDR2 is LQKENI in the germline V gene. This CDR3 spans 13 amino acids. V was clipped by 3 bases and J by 10 bases, with 13 bases between them. CDR3 region: CASSPSPFGEQFF. In DNA form, the CDR3 reads TGTGCCAGCTCACCGTCCCCCTTTGGGGAGCAGTTCTTC. Looking up the rest from reference TRBV18 and TRBJ2-1 gives the full variable domain: NAGVMQNPRHLVRRRGQEARLRCSPMKGHSHVYWYRQLPEEGLKFMVYLQKENIIDESGMPKERFSAEFPKEGPSILRIQQVVRGDSAAYFCASSPSPFGEQFFGPGTRLTVL.